This TCR beta chain appears in the sequencing data of a study of blood T cell repertoires in COVID-19. Study-wide background: For recovered donors of Cohort 3, there were two negative PCRs, clearance, or symptom resolution.

Profiling relied on immunoSEQ multiplex PCR, and the TCRdb table lists in-frame clones only, not all of them. The table shows 350,000 to 450,000 clones, with 70% to 90% occurring only once. Trimming cost V 3 bases and J 3 bases, with 15 bases left between them. Germline values: CDR1 MGHDK, CDR2 SYGVNS. The CDR3 is 16 residues long. The age range of participants was 18 to 89 years, with residence in around 22 US areas. The clonotype was recovered from a man aged 40-49 years in a cohort exposed to, infected with or recovered from COVID-19 (not recorded which). Sequenced input: PBMCs or T cells enriched from blood (not recorded which). The chain has TRBV25-1 and TRBJ2-1, with D maybe TRBD2 (6 bases). The CDR3 protein is CASSDGGSGNYNEQFF. The CDR3 DNA sequence: TGTGCCAGCAGTGACGGAGGTAGCGGTAACTACAATGAGCAGTTCTTC. Full variable domain (outside the CDR3, taken from reference TRBV25-1 and TRBJ2-1): EADIYQTPRYLVIGTGKKITLECSQTMGHDKMYWYQQDPGMELHLIHYSYGVNSTEKGDLSSESTVSRIRTEHFPLTLESARPSHTSQYLCASSDGGSGNYNEQFFGPGTRLTVL.